The source of this TCR beta chain is a study of blood T cell repertoires in COVID-19. Overall study context: Spain, Italy and the United States supplied samples that represented acute and convalescent COVID-19. The cDNA or gDNA used as material had been derived from T cells, B-cell-depleted T cells, or PBMCs.

Per the authors' pipeline: Amplification of reference gene primers was used by the study to estimate nucleated cell counts. Libraries were prepared by immunoSEQ multiplex PCR; TCRdb keeps only in-frame clonotypes and omits some of them. V, J and clone size were drawn from that table, and D and trimming were deduced from the DNA. The data contain some 120,000 clones, around 83% of them singletons. Germline CDR1 is SGHTA and CDR2 is FQGNSA. There are 14 residues in the CDR3. V was cut by 0 bases and J by 6 bases, with 11 bases left in between. The sequenced sample consisted of peripheral blood. This sequence originates from a human donor in a cohort sampled during active COVID-19. The chain employs TRBV7-2 and TRBJ2-5, with D possibly matching TRBD2 (6 bases). The CDR3 loop is CASSLAPSAQTQYF. Here the CDR3 DNA reads TGTGCCAGCAGCTTAGCCCCTAGCGCCCAGACCCAGTACTTC.